This T cell receptor beta chain is from a study of cytomegalovirus exposure and HLA in healthy donors. Germline loops: CDR1 SGDLS, CDR2 YYNGEE. The ends lost 3 bases at V and 0 bases at J; junction bases unmatched: 9. This CDR3 region has 17 residues. Method: immunoSEQ multiplex PCR; TCRdb's copy keeps in-frame clones and lacks some. Of about 400,000 clones in the sample, 86% are singletons; the top ten hold under 0.9%. The chain combines TRBV9 with TRBJ2-1, with 7 bases aligning to TRBD2. The clonotype originates from a woman between 18 and 29 years old in good health and CMV-seronegative. Sequences were obtained from PBMCs. The CDR3 is CASSGIAGPSSYNEQFF. CDR3 in DNA: TGTGCCAGCAGCGGTATAGCGGGTCCTAGCTCCTACAATGAGCAGTTCTTC.